This T cell receptor beta chain was identified during a study of Graves' ophthalmopathy and Graves' hyperthyroidism. Notes on this clonotype: One junction end does not reproduce the germline sequence, and a read error may be involved.

The CDR3 loop spans 13 amino acids. Germline lookup yields CDR1 WSHSY and CDR2 SAAADI. Hyperthyroidism patients, all newly diagnosed, had under 2 months' duration and ages of 18 to 65. Diagnostic conclusions were grounded in clinical symptoms, serum thyroxine, TRAb, thyroid ultrasound and orbital computed tomography. Fresh peripheral blood (less than 11 ml) yielded the PBMCs. As the template, RNA transcripts were used to amplify TCR beta CDR3 regions. First-round RT-PCR employed HTBI primers, with a second-round multiplex PCR after it. Each CDR3 protein is one row after TCRdb ran MiXCR on the multiplex PCR reads. Of approximately 17,000 distinct CDR3 sequences in the sample, more than 45% were seen once.

This TCR was sampled from a middle-aged woman with stable Graves' hyperthyroidism. The chain carries TRBV10-2 and TRBJ2-7; tentatively, D is TRBD2 (5 bases). Sequencing was performed on peripheral blood. CDR3 residues: CTSCERPFWEQYF. The CDR3 region has the DNA TGCACCAGCTGTGAGAGGCCATTTTGGGAGCAATACTTC.